Presented here are 12 T cell receptor beta chains from one specimen sequenced in a study of cytomegalovirus exposure and HLA in healthy donors. PCR amplification relied on 60 Vbeta primers (plus 13 Jbeta primers). Here immunoSEQ multiplex PCR was the method, and the copy in TCRdb shows in-frame clones only, minus some. The table includes some 77,000 clones, roughly 76% detected once. The sequenced material came from PBMCs. Receptors were obtained from a woman in her forties in good health and CMV-seronegative.

The chain is built from TRBV6-1 and TRBJ2-7; perhaps TRBD1 as D (5 bases). Looked up from germline, CDR1 is MNHNS and CDR2 is SASEGT. CDR3 size: 15 residues. V lost 4 bases and J lost 2, with 15 bases in between. This CDR3 reads CASSASRQSPYEQYF. Written as DNA, the CDR3 is TGTGCCAGCAGTGCATCAAGACAGTCTCCCTACGAGCAGTACTTC.

This clone has just one count. One junction end does not reproduce the germline sequence, and a read error may be involved. The chain has TRBV18 and TRBJ1-3, with D uncertain. The CDR3 covers 16 residues. Looked up from germline, CDR1 is KGHSH and CDR2 is LQKENI. Here the CDR3 reads CASSPVRADSGSTIYF. As DNA, the CDR3 is TGTGCCAGCTCTCCTGTGAGGGCGGACTCTGGAAGCACCATATATTTT.

The V gene is TRBV28, the J gene TRBJ2-3; 9 bases match TRBD1. Trimming cost V 4 bases and J 0 bases; bases outside gene matches: 11. The CDR3 is 18 amino acids. Germline V lookup: CDR1 MDHEN, CDR2 SYDVKM. CDR3 bases: TGTGCCAGCAGTTCAGTCCCGGGACAGGGTATGAGCACAGATACGCAGTATTTT. Translating gives CASSSVPGQGMSTDTQYF.

The V gene is TRBV7-6, the J gene TRBJ1-1; 7 positions agree with TRBD1. V was clipped by 5 bases and J by 6 bases; unmatched bases: 6. This CDR3 is built from 13 residues. Germline V gene sequence: CDR1 SGHVS, CDR2 FNYEAQ. CDR3 residues: CASSLEGQSEAFF. CDR3 coding DNA: TGTGCCAGCAGCCTTGAGGGACAGTCTGAAGCTTTCTTT. Complete variable domain (other parts from reference TRBV7-6 and TRBJ1-1): GAGVSQSPRYKVTKRGQDVALRCDPISGHVSLYWYRQALGQGPEFLTYFNYEAQQDKSGLPNDRFSAERPEGSISTLTIQRTEQRDSAMYRCASSLEGQSEAFFGQGTRLTVV.

The chain uses TRBV11-2 and TRBJ2-7; 7 positions agree with TRBD1. Germline CDR1 SGHAT, CDR2 FQNNGV. This CDR3 is built from 16 residues. Germline trimming cut 5 bases from V and 0 bases from J; bases unmatched to any gene: 10. CDR3 residues: CASSVTTTGPSYEQYF. The CDR3 DNA sequence: TGTGCCAGCAGCGTAACTACGACAGGGCCCTCCTACGAGCAGTACTTC.

The chain uses TRBV23-1 and TRBJ2-7, with 15 bases identical to TRBD2. Being an ORF, TRBV23-1 has a function that is uncertain. The trim removed 8 bases at V and 3 bases at J, leaving 11 bases unmatched. The CDR3 is 17 residues long. CDR3 region: CASHVGTSGGKFYEQYF. CDR3 nucleotide sequence: TGCGCCAGCCACGTTGGGACTAGCGGGGGGAAGTTCTACGAGCAGTACTTC.

J is TRBJ2-1 and V is TRBV5-4; 10 positions agree with TRBD2. Germline values: CDR1 SGHNT, CDR2 YYREEE (reference sequence). Unmatched junction bases numbered 5, after V lost 1 base and J lost 7 bases. The CDR3 consists of 15 residues. CDR3 nucleotide sequence: TGTGCCAGCAGCTTGAGTCTAGCGGGGGATAATGAGCAGTTCTTC. Its protein is CASSLSLAGDNEQFF.

This clone was found a few times. The V gene is TRBV7-9, the J gene TRBJ2-1, with 14 positions matching TRBD2. This CDR3 region has 18 residues. Germline V gene sequence: CDR1 SEHNR, CDR2 FQNEAQ (reference sequence). Unmatched junction bases numbered 10, after V lost 2 bases and J lost 7 bases. CDR3 amino acids: CASSLPFRLAGGRNEQFF. CDR3 nucleotide sequence: TGTGCCAGCAGCTTACCCTTCCGACTAGCGGGGGGGAGGAATGAGCAGTTCTTC.

V and J are TRBV2 and TRBJ2-7; TRBD2 matches 7 bases. The CDR3 sequence is 12 residues long. Germline CDR1 and CDR2: SNHLY and FYNNEI. J was trimmed by 4 bases and V by 8 bases; bases with no gene match: 5. The CDR3 DNA sequence: TGTGCCAGCGGGGGGGACCTGTACGAGCAGTACTTC. Residues: CASGGDLYEQYF.

This clone was seen just once. The V gene is TRBV5-6, the J gene TRBJ1-5, with no clear D. The CDR3 runs 13 residues. Trimming left V 0 bases short and J 2 bases short, with 3 bases between. Looked up from germline, CDR1 is SGHDT and CDR2 is YYEEEE. CDR3 coding DNA: TGTGCCAGCAGCTTGGCGGGCAATCAGCCCCAGCATTTT. Translation gives CASSLAGNQPQHF.

This clone was found a few times. The rearrangement joins TRBV18 to TRBJ2-1, with 14 nucleotides matching TRBD2. Germline-derived CDR1 and CDR2 are KGHSH and LQKENI. V shed 3 bases and J 8 bases; nucleotides not matched to a gene: 9. The CDR3 has 17 residues. The CDR3 loop is CASSPRKTSGGAYEQFF. In DNA, the CDR3 is TGTGCCAGCTCACCCCGCAAGACTAGCGGGGGGGCCTATGAGCAGTTCTTC. The full variable domain, rest sourced from reference TRBV18 and TRBJ2-1, is NAGVMQNPRHLVRRRGQEARLRCSPMKGHSHVYWYRQLPEEGLKFMVYLQKENIIDESGMPKERFSAEFPKEGPSILRIQQVVRGDSAAYFCASSPRKTSGGAYEQFFGPGTRLTVL.

The chain employs TRBV7-9 and TRBJ2-7; 8 nucleotides match TRBD1. The V and J ends lost 7 bases and 3 bases, in that order; junction bases with no gene match: 2. Per germline, CDR1 SEHNR and CDR2 FQNEAQ (reference sequence). The length of the CDR3 is 12 residues. The CDR3 here is CASNGQGYEQYF. Written as DNA, the CDR3 is TGTGCCAGCAACGGACAGGGCTACGAGCAGTACTTC.